One and the same sample provided the 5 T cell receptor beta chains below, sequenced in a study of blood T cell repertoires in COVID-19. The protocol was immunoSEQ multiplex PCR, while the TCRdb copy is restricted to in-frame clones and leaves out a portion. The profile covers around 110,000 clones, with about 80% appearing a single time and 4% to 5.5% taken by the ten largest. The sample consisted of peripheral blood. These receptors came from a man in his 70s with acute or convalescent COVID-19.

The chain recombines TRBV3-1 (or the pseudogene TRBV3-2) with TRBJ2-7; 11 nucleotides match TRBD1. The V gene's germline CDR1 is LGHDT and CDR2 YNNKEL (reference sequence). Trimming cost V 4 bases and J 4 bases; bases outside gene matches: 6. This CDR3 contains 15 residues. The DNA for the CDR3 is TGTGCCAGCAGCCGGGGACAGGGGGAATGGTACGAGCAGTACTTC. Residues: CASSRGQGEWYEQYF.

The J gene is TRBJ2-3, the V gene TRBV3-1 (or the pseudogene TRBV3-2), with a possible D match to TRBD1 (6 bases). V lost 4 bases, J lost 4 bases, and 12 bases lay in between. Germline V gene lookup returns CDR1 LGHDT and CDR2 YNNKEL (reference sequence). The CDR3 consists of 14 residues. The CDR3 bases are TGTGCCAGCAGCCCCTTAGCAGGGGCAGATACGCAGTATTTT. Translating it yields CASSPLAGADTQYF.

This chain links TRBV5-6 with TRBJ1-2; 8 nucleotides match TRBD1. Trimming took 4 bases from V and 2 from J; bases not matched to a gene: 4. CDR1 and CDR2 (germline): SGHDT, YYEEEE. This CDR3 spans 14 amino acids. CDR3 in amino acids: CASSVGQENYGYTF. The CDR3 DNA is TGTGCCAGCAGCGTGGGACAGGAGAACTATGGCTACACCTTC.

For the CDR3, the DNA is TGTGCCAGCGAGGTCTACAATGAGCAGTTCTTC. Protein product: CASEVYNEQFF. The V and J genes are TRBV6-5 and TRBJ2-1; D gene ambiguous. The CDR3 totals 11 residues. The ends were cut back, 8 bases at V and 3 bases at J, with 5 bases in the middle. Germline CDR1 reads MNHEY; CDR2 reads SVGAGI.

The J gene is TRBJ2-7, the V gene TRBV6-2 or TRBV6-3; D ambiguous. Germline-derived CDR1 and CDR2 are MNHEY and SVGEGT. The CDR3 spans 12 residues. Trimming cost V 6 bases and J 4 bases, with 10 bases left between them. CDR3 sequence (DNA): TGTGCCAGCAGCCCTTTATCGTACGAGCAGTACTTC. As protein: CASSPLSYEQYF.